The 22 T cell receptor beta chains reported below all come from one sample, sequenced in a study of T cells in Graves' hyperthyroidism and ophthalmopathy. Amplified regions were TCR beta CDR3 sequences from RNA transcripts. The TCR CDR3 was amplified in a first-round RT-PCR using the HTBI primer set. TCRdb fed the multiplex PCR reads into MiXCR, producing one record per CDR3 protein. Of about 270,000 distinct CDR3 sequences listed, 13% to 15% are singletons. The sample was blood. Receptor source: a woman aged 50 to 60 with Graves' hyperthyroidism that later progressed to Graves' ophthalmopathy.

This clonotype occurred many times. The chain joins TRBV5-1 to TRBJ2-1; the D is unclear. V gave up 4 bases and J gave up 8 bases, with 13 bases separating them. The CDR3 consists of 13 residues. Germline V gene data show CDR1 as SGHRS and CDR2 as YFSETQ. Written as DNA, the CDR3 is TGCGCCAGCAGCCTCCGCGAGGATTATGAGCAGTTCTTC. Translation gives CASSLREDYEQFF.

Here the CDR3 reads CASSLYLSRDGQPQHF. In DNA form, the CDR3 reads TGTGCCAGCAGCTTATATCTGAGCAGGGATGGTCAGCCCCAGCATTTT. The rearrangement uses TRBV7-8 and TRBJ1-5; D perhaps matches TRBD1 (5 bases). This CDR3 comprises 16 residues. V lost 2 bases, J lost 6 bases, and 17 bases lay in between. Germline values: CDR1 SGHVS, CDR2 FQNEAQ.

This clonotype was recorded many times. This rearrangement joins TRBV20-1 to TRBJ1-2, with D perhaps matching TRBD1 (5 bases). CDR3 length equals 13 residues. The V gene lost 8 bases and the J gene lost 6 bases, with 19 bases spanning the gap. Germline CDR1 is DFQATT and CDR2 is SNEGSKA (reference sequence). CDR3 region: CSPGEKGTDGYTF. The CDR3 bases are TGCAGTCCTGGGGAAAAGGGGACGGATGGCTACACCTTC.

This clonotype was observed at least ten times. The rearrangement joins TRBV20-1 to TRBJ2-7, with 9 bases fitting TRBD2. The CDR3 loop spans 14 amino acids. Germline CDR1 reads DFQATT; CDR2 reads SNEGSKA (reference sequence). Unmatched junction bases numbered 7, after V lost 5 bases and J lost 2 bases. In DNA, the CDR3 is TGCAGTGCTTTTCCTAGCGGGAACCCCTACGAGCAGTACTTC. This encodes CSAFPSGNPYEQYF.

There are many counts of this clonotype. The chain couples TRBV12-3 or TRBV12-4 to TRBJ1-1; no clear D gene. V lost 4 bases and J lost 3, with 9 bases in between. The CDR3 runs to 13 residues. CDR3 region: CASSWAWDTEAFF. CDR3 DNA sequence: TGTGCCAGCAGTTGGGCCTGGGACACTGAAGCTTTCTTT.

Notes on this clonotype: Compared with germline, one end of the junction differs, possibly owing to a read error. The V call is TRBV19, the J call TRBJ2-2, with D possibly being TRBD1 or TRBD2 (5 bases each). The CDR3 has 13 amino acids. The germline V gene encodes CDR1 LNHDA and CDR2 SQIVND (reference sequence). The CDR3 DNA reads TGTGCCAGTGCCTGGGGGAACAGCGGGGAGCTGTTTTTT. This codes for CASAWGNSGELFF.

This chain connects TRBV5-1 to TRBJ2-7; weak D call: TRBD2 (6 bases). Between the trimmed V and J ends, which lost 0 bases and 2 bases, there was a span of 15 bases. This CDR3 spans 16 amino acids. CDR1 is SGHRS and CDR2 is YFSETQ in the germline V gene. CDR3 residues: CASSLAPGTFTYEQYF. The DNA for the CDR3 is TGCGCCAGCAGCTTGGCCCCCGGGACTTTTACCTACGAGCAGTACTTC. The full variable domain, rest sourced from reference TRBV5-1 and TRBJ2-7, is KAGVTQTPRYLIKTRGQQVTLSCSPISGHRSVSWYQQTPGQGLQFLFEYFSETQRNKGNFPGRFSGRQFSNSRSEMNVSTLELGDSALYLCASSLAPGTFTYEQYFGPGTRLTVT.

Concerning this clonotype itself: This sequence may be a read error, since a much larger clone differs from it by one base. As DNA, the CDR3 is TGCAGCGTTGAAGAAGGCGGGAGGGCCTGCACCGGGGAGCTGCTTTTT. Amino acid sequence: CSVEEGGRACTGELLF. The chain employs TRBV29-1 and TRBJ2-2, with 9 bases aligning to TRBD2. The CDR3 loop spans 16 amino acids. Germline CDR1 and CDR2: SQVTM and ANQGSEA.

This clonotype has a count of ten or more. The chain joins TRBV7-8 to TRBJ2-1; D perhaps matches TRBD2 (5 bases). Germline-derived CDR1 and CDR2 are SGHVS and FQNEAQ. This CDR3 comprises 16 residues. Between the trimmed V and J ends, which lost 1 base and 1 base, there was a span of 11 bases. The CDR3 here is CASSLGLSLSYNEQFF. The CDR3 region has the DNA TGTGCCAGCAGCTTAGGACTATCCCTTTCCTACAATGAGCAGTTCTTC. Based on the CDR3 plus reference TRBV7-8 and TRBJ2-1, the full variable domain is GAGVSQSPRYKVAKRGQDVALRCDPISGHVSLFWYQQALGQGPEFLTYFQNEAQLDKSGLPSDRFFAERPEGSVSTLKIQRTQQEDSAVYLCASSLGLSLSYNEQFFGPGTRLTVL.

J is TRBJ1-2 and V is TRBV6-5; the match to TRBD1 covers 7 bases. Germline lookup yields CDR1 MNHEY and CDR2 SVGAGI. Trimming cost V 6 bases and J 4 bases; bases outside gene matches: 11. The CDR3 sequence is 15 residues long. CDR3 sequence reads: CASRLRETGSYGYTF. In nucleotides, the CDR3 is TGTGCCAGCAGGTTAAGAGAGACAGGGAGCTATGGCTACACCTTC.

In its sample, this clonotype was seen many times. J is TRBJ2-7 and V is TRBV5-1, with 10 bases aligning to TRBD1. Germline V gene data show CDR1 as SGHRS and CDR2 as YFSETQ. The J segment lost 4 bases and the V segment lost 2 bases, leaving 6 bases of the junction unmatched. There are 15 residues in the CDR3. The CDR3 DNA sequence: TGCGCCAGCAGCTTTGGGACAGGGGTGGGGTACGAGCAGTACTTC. Protein product: CASSFGTGVGYEQYF.

This clonotype was detected a few times. The chain employs TRBV5-1 and TRBJ2-3; a possible D gene is TRBD1 (6 bases). The CDR3 length is 14 residues. From germline, CDR1 is SGHRS and CDR2 YFSETQ. Deletions cut 0 bases from V and 3 bases from J, with 8 bases between. This CDR3 is CASSLEGVTDTQYF. CDR3 in DNA: TGCGCCAGCAGCTTGGAGGGGGTGACAGATACGCAGTATTTT.

The gene calls are TRBV14 and TRBJ2-7; no clear D gene. The CDR3 sequence is 11 residues long. CDR1 is SGHDN and CDR2 is FVKESK in the germline V gene. Trimming removed 3 bases from V and 6 bases from J, with 6 bases in between. DNA of the CDR3: TGTGCCAGCAGCCACTCGGGCGAGCAGTACTTC. It encodes CASSHSGEQYF.

The chain combines TRBV10-3 with TRBJ1-5; D is undetermined. The ends were cut back, 0 bases at V and 3 bases at J, with 9 bases in the middle. This CDR3 has 15 amino acids. CDR1 ENHRY and CDR2 SYGVKD come from the germline V gene. CDR3 sequence reads: CAISESLGYNQPQHF. The CDR3 region has the DNA TGTGCCATCAGTGAGTCGTTGGGATACAATCAGCCCCAGCATTTT.

This clonotype has ten or more counts. The CDR3 region is CASSPRQIQAFF. CDR3 coding DNA: TGTGCCAGCAGCCCTCGACAGATCCAAGCTTTCTTT. The chain employs TRBV13 and TRBJ1-1; weak D call: TRBD1 (5 bases). The V and J ends lost 5 bases and 9 bases respectively, with 13 bases between them. The CDR3 covers 12 residues. Germline V gives CDR1 PRHDT, CDR2 FYEKMQ (reference sequence).

This clonotype was seen ten or more times. This sequence joins TRBV20-1 and TRBJ2-7; a possible D gene is TRBD1 (6 bases). Germline V CDR1 and CDR2: DFQATT, SNEGSKA (reference sequence). The CDR3 sequence is 15 residues long. The germline V and J ends were trimmed by 3 bases and 2 bases, with 17 bases remaining between them. DNA for the CDR3: TGCAGTGCTAGTCTTCTAGGGACACAGACCTACGAGCAGTACTTC. Its translation: CSASLLGTQTYEQYF.

This clonotype was detected many times. This chain links TRBV7-8 with TRBJ2-7, with 8 bases lining up with TRBD2. Unmatched junction bases numbered 10, after V lost 5 bases and J lost 4 bases. CDR1 SGHVS and CDR2 FQNEAQ come from the germline V gene. CDR3 length equals 15 residues. CDR3 nucleotide sequence: TGTGCCAGCAGCCATCCGGGACTAGTTGGTTACGAGCAGTACTTC. Amino acid sequence: CASSHPGLVGYEQYF.

This clonotype was observed at least ten times. The rearrangement uses TRBV28 and TRBJ1-5; 7 bases line up with TRBD1. CDR1 and CDR2 (germline): MDHEN, SYDVKM. The ends lost 4 bases at V and 2 bases at J; junction bases unmatched: 8. The CDR3 is 16 amino acids. The CDR3 coding sequence is TGTGCCAGCAGTTCCCTGACAGGGTCCCGCAATCAGCCCCAGCATTTT. It specifies CASSSLTGSRNQPQHF.

The chain joins TRBV4-2 to TRBJ2-1, with TRBD2 as a possible D gene (6 bases). The CDR3 has 15 residues. Trimming removed 0 bases at V and 5 bases at J, with 11 bases between. Germline V gene sequence: CDR1 LGHNA, CDR2 YNFKEQ. The CDR3 nucleotides are TGTGCCAGCAGCCAAGATTACGGGAGTGACAATGAGCAGTTCTTC. It is translated as CASSQDYGSDNEQFF.

The chain uses TRBV2 and TRBJ2-3, with TRBD2 identical over 7 bases. The CDR3 is 14 residues long. Germline V gives CDR1 SNHLY, CDR2 FYNNEI. Trimming removed 9 bases from V and 5 bases from J; junction bases left unmatched: 11. The CDR3 spells CARARTSGGDTQYF. Written as DNA, the CDR3 is TGTGCCAGGGCTAGGACATCGGGGGGAGATACGCAGTATTTT.

This clonotype came up many times. The V call is TRBV6-2 or TRBV6-3, the J call TRBJ2-7; 7 bases map to TRBD2. The CDR3 contains 20 residues. Germline-derived CDR1 and CDR2 are MNHEY and SVGEGT. With V trimmed by 6 bases and J by 0 bases, 23 bases remained unmatched. The CDR3 sequence is CASRRPSLLAERGLSYEQYF. In DNA form, the CDR3 reads TGTGCCAGCAGACGACCCTCACTGCTAGCGGAGAGGGGCCTCTCCTACGAGCAGTACTTC.

This clonotype has a count of ten or more. V gene TRBV5-6 combines with J gene TRBJ2-7, with a possible D match to TRBD2 (6 bases). CDR1 SGHDT and CDR2 YYEEEE come from the germline V gene. Trimming cost V 2 bases and J 4 bases, with 10 bases left between them. The CDR3 is 13 amino acids. The CDR3 loop reads CASSFPRGYEQYF. In DNA form, the CDR3 reads TGTGCCAGCAGCTTCCCACGGGGGTACGAGCAGTACTTC.